The 24 T cell receptor beta chains listed next were all sequenced from one sample in a study of human T cells and chemical hapten exposure. TCRdb re-called the RACE reads through MiXCR, storing one row per CDR3 protein. Of 84,000 or so distinct CDR3 sequences listed, about a tenth are singletons. As for time point: patch test 2, 6 weeks after DPC sensitization. The treatment: therapeutic diphenylcyclopropenone sensitization with weekly scalp DPC. The source was whole blood, collected in connection with sensitization to the hapten diphenylcyclopropenone (DPC). Receptors were obtained from a woman between 25 and 40 years old with alopecia areata. Some clones in this sample may be carry-over from other donors' samples.

Ten or more counts support this clonotype. This rearrangement joins TRBV7-9 to TRBJ1-3; D remains ambiguous. V lost 3 bases and J 4 bases, leaving 4 bases between the germline ends. CDR1 and CDR2 (germline): SEHNR, FQNEAQ (reference sequence). The CDR3 covers 12 residues. As DNA, the CDR3 is TGTGCCAGCAGCTTCGAAGGAAACACCATATATTTT. Translation: CASSFEGNTIYF.

This clonotype was counted ten times or more. The V and J genes are TRBV25-1 and TRBJ1-4, with D tentatively TRBD1 (6 bases). The germline CDR1 and CDR2 sequences are MGHDK and SYGVNS. The CDR3 runs 15 residues. Between the trimmed V and J ends, which lost 6 bases and 4 bases, there was a span of 15 bases. CDR3 nucleotides: TGTGCCAGCAGCAGACCGGACAGCTATAATGAAAAACTGTTTTTT. It yields the protein CASSRPDSYNEKLFF.

This clonotype was recorded at least ten times. The rearrangement joins TRBV7-2 to TRBJ1-1; unclear D gene. Germline CDR1 SGHTA, CDR2 FQGNSA. The CDR3 has 12 residues. With 4 bases removed from V and 8 bases from J, the gap between germline ends came to 11 bases. The CDR3 sequence is CASSSAAGEAFF. The CDR3 DNA sequence: TGTGCCAGCAGCTCCGCGGCAGGAGAAGCTTTCTTT.

This clonotype was observed a handful of times. The chain carries TRBV4-2 and TRBJ2-7, with TRBD2 matching 7 bases. CDR1 and CDR2 from the germline V gene are LGHNA and YNFKEQ. The V and J ends lost 0 bases and 3 bases, in that order; junction bases with no gene match: 11. The CDR3 has 17 amino acids. The CDR3 spells CASSQDRSTSHGYEQYF. The CDR3 DNA is TGTGCCAGCAGCCAAGATCGTTCGACTAGCCATGGCTACGAGCAGTACTTC.

The chain recombines TRBV5-1 with TRBJ2-2; a possible D gene is TRBD1 (6 bases). Deletions cut 1 base from V and 5 bases from J, with 9 bases between. This CDR3 spans 14 amino acids. Germline assignment: CDR1 SGHRS and CDR2 YFSETQ. CDR3 sequence reads: CASSLQGQTGELFF. CDR3 DNA: TGCGCCAGCAGCTTGCAGGGGCAGACCGGGGAGCTGTTTTTT.

This clonotype was found many times. V usage is TRBV3-1 and J usage is TRBJ2-7, with D hard to call. Germline V gene lookup returns CDR1 LGHDT and CDR2 YNNKEL (reference sequence). V lost 1 base and J 2 bases, leaving 0 bases between the germline ends. The CDR3 sequence is 11 residues long. The CDR3 DNA reads as TGTGCCAGCAGCCAAGCCTACGAGCAGTACTTC. Translated, it gives CASSQAYEQYF.

This clonotype was observed at least ten times. The chain employs TRBV9 and TRBJ2-2; 8 nucleotides match TRBD1. Germline loops: CDR1 SGDLS, CDR2 YYNGEE. The CDR3 spans 15 residues. The trim removed 4 bases at V and 1 base at J, leaving 3 bases unmatched. The CDR3 loop reads CASSTGQGNTGELFF. CDR3 in DNA: TGTGCCAGCAGCACAGGACAGGGGAACACCGGGGAGCTGTTTTTT.

The table lists this clonotype with a few counts. DNA for the CDR3: TGTGCCAGCAGCTTGCGTCAGGGGGGAGGGAACACTGAAGCTTTCTTT. This sequence encodes CASSLRQGGGNTEAFF. The chain joins TRBV7-2 to TRBJ1-1; TRBD1 matches at 7 bases. Germline-derived CDR1 and CDR2 are SGHTA and FQGNSA. The CDR3 extends over 16 amino acids. V was pared by 3 bases and J by 1 base, with 8 bases of the junction left unmatched. The variable domain in full, with the rest retrieved from reference TRBV7-2 and TRBJ1-1, is GAGVSQSPSNKVTEKGKDVELRCDPISGHTALYWYRQSLGQGLEFLIYFQGNSAPDKSGLPSDRFSAERTGGSVSTLTIQRTQQEDSAVYLCASSLRQGGGNTEAFFGQGTRLTVV.

The chain joins TRBV9 to TRBJ2-3; the D gene could be TRBD1 or TRBD2 (6 bases each). Trimming pared 0 bases from V and 6 bases from J, leaving 11 bases between. The germline CDR1 and CDR2 sequences are SGDLS and YYNGEE. The CDR3 spans 14 residues. The CDR3 reads CASSVGGAVDTQYF. For the CDR3, the DNA is TGTGCCAGCAGCGTAGGGGGGGCCGTGGATACGCAGTATTTT.

This rearrangement joins TRBV20-1 to TRBJ2-5; TRBD2 matches at 8 bases. The V segment lost 5 bases and the J segment 6 bases; nucleotides outside the gene matches: 11. CDR1 and CDR2 from the germline V gene are DFQATT and SNEGSKA (reference sequence). The length of the CDR3 is 14 residues. CDR3 residues: CSAPRVAGLKTQYF. CDR3 coding DNA: TGCAGTGCTCCCCGAGTAGCGGGATTGAAGACCCAGTACTTC.

Many counts were recorded for this clonotype. This chain uses TRBV5-6 with TRBJ2-2; D gene ambiguous. CDR1 is SGHDT and CDR2 is YYEEEE in the germline V gene. The germline V and J ends were trimmed by 5 bases and 3 bases, with 8 bases remaining between them. The CDR3 extends over 13 amino acids. CDR3 amino acids: CASRSAYTGELFF. As DNA, the CDR3 is TGTGCCAGCAGGTCAGCGTACACCGGGGAGCTGTTTTTT.

This clonotype has more than one count but fewer than ten. The chain has TRBV4-3 and TRBJ2-7; D is perhaps TRBD1 (6 bases). Between the trimmed V and J ends, which lost 1 base and 6 bases, there was a span of 10 bases. Germline V lookup: CDR1 LGHNA, CDR2 YSLEER. The CDR3 totals 13 residues. The CDR3 DNA reads TGCGCCAGCAGCCAAGGTCAGGGGTCCGAGCAGTACTTC. It is translated as CASSQGQGSEQYF.

CDR3 protein: CASSARREISNQPQHF. The CDR3 bases are TGTGCCAGTAGTGCCCGACGGGAGATTAGCAATCAGCCCCAGCATTTT. The chain recombines TRBV19 with TRBJ1-5; no clear D gene. This CDR3 contains 16 residues. The germline CDR1 and CDR2 sequences are LNHDA and SQIVND (reference sequence). V lost 5 bases and J lost 0, with 14 bases in between.

This clonotype was detected a few times. The rearrangement uses TRBV29-1 and TRBJ1-1, with D possibly being TRBD1 (6 bases). V lost 4 bases, J lost 0 bases, and 12 bases lay in between. The germline V gene encodes CDR1 SQVTM and CDR2 ANQGSEA. This CDR3 has 14 residues. Written as DNA, the CDR3 is TGCAGCGTTGTAGGGGGGGGAGTGAACACTGAAGCTTTCTTT. This translates into CSVVGGGVNTEAFF.

A few counts support this clonotype. V and J are TRBV29-1 and TRBJ2-7; no firm D call. The V end lost 7 bases, the J end lost 6 bases, and 19 bases lay between the germline ends. The CDR3 extends over 13 amino acids. CDR1 SQVTM and CDR2 ANQGSEA come from the germline V gene. CDR3 in amino acids: CSASSEKGFEQYF. For the CDR3, the DNA is TGCAGCGCCTCGAGCGAAAAGGGATTCGAGCAGTACTTC.

This rearrangement joins TRBV5-1 to TRBJ2-1, with D unresolved. Trimming shortened V by 0 bases and J by 6 bases, and 4 bases separated the two germline ends. Germline lookup yields CDR1 SGHRS and CDR2 YFSETQ. The CDR3 sequence is 12 residues long. DNA for the CDR3: TGCGCCAGCAGCTTGGTGTCCAATGAGCAGTTCTTC. Protein sequence: CASSLVSNEQFF.

At least ten counts were recorded for this clonotype. The V gene is TRBV9, the J gene TRBJ2-7; D possibly corresponds to TRBD2 (6 bases). V lost 0 bases and J 0 bases, leaving 13 bases between the germline ends. This CDR3 region has 16 residues. CDR1 and CDR2 (germline): SGDLS, YYNGEE. The CDR3 here is CASSVAGSGSSYEQYF. CDR3 coding DNA: TGTGCCAGCAGCGTAGCGGGTAGCGGTAGCTCCTACGAGCAGTACTTC.

V usage is TRBV29-1 and J usage is TRBJ2-7; D unresolved. V shed 6 bases and J shed 6 bases, with 12 bases lying between them. The CDR3 is made up of 11 amino acids. CDR1 and CDR2 from the germline V gene are SQVTM and ANQGSEA. This chain's CDR3 is CSVDDSSEQYF. The CDR3 DNA reads TGCAGCGTGGACGATAGTTCCGAGCAGTACTTC.

The sample holds many counts of this clonotype. The chain links TRBV6-2 or TRBV6-3 to TRBJ2-2, with D maybe TRBD1 (6 bases). Germline V gene lookup returns CDR1 MNHEY and CDR2 SVGEGT. V was shortened by 4 bases and J by 5 bases, with 14 bases between the two germline ends. This CDR3 is 15 amino acids long. The CDR3 DNA sequence: TGTGCCAGCAGTTTGATCCAGGGGCGGACCGGGGAGCTGTTTTTT. Amino acids: CASSLIQGRTGELFF.

This clonotype was picked up many times. The chain combines TRBV4-3 with TRBJ2-6; no clear D. The CDR3 is made up of 17 amino acids. Trimming removed 2 bases at V and 1 base at J, with 12 bases between. Germline CDR1 reads LGHNA; CDR2 reads YSLEER. CDR3 in amino acids: CASSQQARTSGANVLTF. CDR3 DNA sequence: TGCGCCAGCAGCCAACAAGCACGAACGTCTGGGGCCAACGTCCTGACTTTC.

There are many counts of this clonotype. The chain has TRBV5-1 and TRBJ1-4; D is unresolved. The V gene lost 4 bases and the J gene lost 7 bases, with 8 bases spanning the gap. This CDR3 has 12 residues. Germline V lookup: CDR1 SGHRS, CDR2 YFSETQ. The CDR3 DNA sequence: TGCGCCAGCAGCCCAGAAGGTGAAAAACTGTTTTTT. Its protein is CASSPEGEKLFF.

This clonotype showed up many times. The genes are TRBV7-8 and TRBJ1-6; 7 bases match TRBD1. CDR1 is SGHVS and CDR2 is FQNEAQ in the germline V gene. The CDR3 spans 14 residues. The ends lost 10 bases at V and 7 bases at J; junction bases unmatched: 10. This CDR3 is CATQGTVGNSPLHF. The CDR3 bases are TGTGCCACCCAGGGGACAGTTGGCAATTCACCCCTCCACTTT.

This clonotype was detected many times. The chain employs TRBV7-9 and TRBJ1-4, with a tentative D call TRBD1 (6 bases). V gave up 5 bases and J gave up 7 bases, with 17 bases separating them. CDR1 and CDR2 (germline): SEHNR, FQNEAQ (reference sequence). There are 15 residues in the CDR3. CDR3 in amino acids: CASSKSQQGGEKLFF. In DNA form, the CDR3 reads TGTGCCAGCAGCAAAAGTCAACAGGGTGGTGAAAAACTGTTTTTT.

This clonotype was counted a few times. The V and J genes are TRBV4-3 and TRBJ2-7; D tentatively reads TRBD1 or TRBD2 (5 bases each). The germline V gene encodes CDR1 LGHNA and CDR2 YSLEER. This CDR3 is 14 amino acids long. Trimming left V 4 bases short and J 0 bases short, with 10 bases between. In DNA form, the CDR3 reads TGCGCCAGCAGCCCATCAGGGACCTCCTACGAGCAGTACTTC. Translating gives CASSPSGTSYEQYF.